The 14 T cell receptor beta chains below all came from one sample that was sequenced in a study of T cells after yellow fever vaccination. TCRdb re-analysed the 5' RACE reads in MiXCR, keeping a single row per CDR3 protein. Here the sample spans more than 35,000 distinct CDR3 sequences, 6.8% being singletons. Sequenced material: CD8+ T cells not binding an NS4B(214-222) dextramer, sorted from PBMCs, taken 45 days after the yellow fever booster vaccination. These receptors came from a man aged 25 to 45 who received the YFV17D yellow fever vaccine.

Ten or more counts support this clonotype. The rearrangement joins TRBV3-1 to TRBJ2-1; maybe TRBD2 (5 bases). Germline V gene data show CDR1 as LGHDT and CDR2 as YNNKEL (reference sequence). Trimming shortened V by 3 bases and J by 3 bases, and 15 bases separated the two germline ends. This CDR3 is built from 16 residues. The CDR3 loop reads CASSHSRLAYYNEQFF. The CDR3 coding sequence is TGTGCCAGCAGCCACAGTCGTCTAGCTTACTACAATGAGCAGTTCTTC.

Ten or more counts support this clonotype. The J gene is TRBJ1-2, the V gene TRBV6-5, with TRBD1 matching over 10 bases. CDR3 size: 13 residues. Germline CDR1 reads MNHEY; CDR2 reads SVGAGI. V was pared by 6 bases and J by 4 bases, with 2 bases of the junction left unmatched. The CDR3 protein is CASRGDRGYGYTF. In DNA, the CDR3 is TGTGCCAGCAGGGGGGACAGGGGCTATGGCTACACCTTC.

Of note for this clonotype: It may be a read error: a sequence one base away is much more abundant. The chain couples TRBV11-1 to TRBJ1-1, with D tentatively TRBD1 (5 bases). The CDR3 totals 10 residues. Trimming stripped 8 bases from V and 8 bases from J, with 9 bases between. The V gene's germline CDR1 is SGHAT and CDR2 FQDESV (reference sequence). The CDR3 DNA reads TGTGCCAGCGGCCGGGGGGAAGCTTTCTTT. Amino acid sequence: CASGRGEAFF. The variable domain in full, with the rest retrieved from reference TRBV11-1 and TRBJ1-1, is EAEVAQSPRYKITEKSQAVAFWCDPISGHATLYWYRQILGQGPELLVQFQDESVVDDSQLPKDRFSAERLKGVDSTLKIQPAELGDSAMYLCASGRGEAFFGQGTRLTVV.

At least ten counts were recorded for this clonotype. V gene TRBV11-1 combines with J gene TRBJ1-4, with 10 bases identical to TRBD1. Germline V gives CDR1 SGHAT, CDR2 FQDESV (reference sequence). The CDR3 totals 20 residues. V lost 3 bases to trimming and J lost 4 bases; unmatched junction nucleotides: 17. CDR3 bases: TGTGCCAGCAGCTTCATAACCGGGACAGGGGAATATGGCCGTAATGAAAAACTGTTTTTT. Translating it yields CASSFITGTGEYGRNEKLFF.

This clonotype turned up a few times. The rearrangement links TRBV5-1 to TRBJ1-1; TRBD1 aligns across 11 bases. Looked up from germline, CDR1 is SGHRS and CDR2 is YFSETQ. V shed 0 bases and J 11 bases; nucleotides not matched to a gene: 6. The CDR3 spans 14 residues. CDR3 residues: CASSLGTGGIEAFF. Written as DNA, the CDR3 is TGCGCCAGCAGCTTGGGGACAGGGGGCATCGAGGCTTTCTTT.

This clonotype was counted many times. The chain has TRBV3-1 and TRBJ2-2; D is perhaps TRBD2 (5 bases). The CDR3 loop spans 17 amino acids. Germline V CDR1 and CDR2: LGHDT, YNNKEL (reference sequence). V was pared by 1 base and J by 1 base, with 13 bases between. This CDR3 is CASSQGSGLENTGELFF. CDR3 nucleotide sequence: TGTGCCAGCAGCCAAGGTTCTGGACTCGAGAACACCGGGGAGCTGTTTTTT.

There are many counts of this clonotype. The V call is TRBV6-5, the J call TRBJ2-3; a possible D gene is TRBD1 (5 bases). CDR1 and CDR2 from the germline V gene are MNHEY and SVGAGI. The V end was cut by 0 bases, the J end by 6 bases, with 16 bases between. The CDR3 totals 16 residues. CDR3 in amino acids: CASSYSLDTTADTQYF. CDR3 DNA: TGTGCCAGCAGTTACTCGTTGGACACCACGGCGGATACGCAGTATTTT.

The rearrangement joins TRBV4-3 to TRBJ2-7; 7 bases map to TRBD1. The length of the CDR3 is 15 residues. The germline V gene has CDR1 LGHNA and CDR2 YSLEER. The trim removed 0 bases at V and 2 bases at J, leaving 4 bases unmatched. This CDR3 is CASSQEGQSTYEQYF. The CDR3 DNA follows: TGCGCCAGCAGCCAAGAGGGACAGAGTACCTACGAGCAGTACTTC.

The table lists this clonotype with a few counts. The gene calls are TRBV20-1 and TRBJ2-7, with D maybe TRBD1 (6 bases). Germline V lookup: CDR1 DFQATT, CDR2 SNEGSKA (reference sequence). This CDR3 is 14 amino acids long. Deletions cut 2 bases from V and 2 bases from J, with 13 bases between. The CDR3 nucleotides are TGCAGTGCTAGATTGACAACAGGGCCCTACGAGCAGTACTTC. Encoded protein: CSARLTTGPYEQYF.

This clonotype was recorded many times. The V gene is TRBV12-3 or TRBV12-4, the J gene TRBJ2-3; 8 bases map to TRBD2. With V trimmed by 6 bases and J by 0 bases, 8 bases remained unmatched. The CDR3 covers 16 residues. The CDR3 DNA is TGTGCCAGCAGATCTAGTAGCGGGACTAGCACAGATACGCAGTATTTT. Translation gives CASRSSSGTSTDTQYF.

Worth noting for this clonotype: This clone may be a read error of a much larger clone one base away. The chain combines TRBV6-5 with TRBJ2-1, with TRBD2 identical over 13 bases. The CDR3 loop spans 17 amino acids. Looked up from germline, CDR1 is MNHEY and CDR2 is SVGAGI. The CDR3 DNA reads TGTGCCAGCATTAGACTAGCGGGAGGAAAACTCTACAATGAGCATTTCTTC. Residues: CASIRLAGGKLYNEHFF.

This clonotype turned up a few times. The chain couples TRBV24-1 to TRBJ2-1, with 8 bases that match TRBD2. The CDR3 spans 12 residues. Losses at the gene ends were 9 bases for V and 3 bases for J; bases not matched to a gene: 0. The V gene's germline CDR1 is KGHDR and CDR2 SFDVKD. The CDR3 DNA reads as TGTGCCACCGCGGGGGGCTACAATGAGCAGTTCTTC. Translation gives CATAGGYNEQFF.

V is TRBV4-3 and J is TRBJ2-7, with 9 bases that match TRBD2. The CDR3 runs 16 residues. The J segment lost 3 bases and the V segment lost 1 base, leaving 7 bases of the junction unmatched. The germline V gene encodes CDR1 LGHNA and CDR2 YSLEER. CDR3 DNA sequence: TGCGCCAGCAGCCAAGGAGTAGGTAGCGGGAGCTACGAGCAGTACTTC. Protein product: CASSQGVGSGSYEQYF.

In its sample, this clonotype was seen many times. V and J are TRBV29-1 and TRBJ2-1; D not resolved. V was shortened by 3 bases and J by 6 bases, with 6 bases between the two germline ends. From germline, CDR1 is SQVTM and CDR2 ANQGSEA. This CDR3 spans 11 amino acids. The CDR3 DNA reads TGCAGCGTTGAGTATAGCAATGAGCAGTTCTTC. Translation: CSVEYSNEQFF.